This T cell receptor (beta chain) was identified in a study of blood T cell repertoires in COVID-19. The data were produced by immunoSEQ multiplex PCR, yet TCRdb's version contains in-frame clones alone and is incomplete. The sample has about 16,000 clones, 70% to 90% seen once. CDR1 and CDR2 (germline): SGHNT, YYREEE (reference sequence). CDR3 size: 14 residues. Deletions cut 1 base from V and 0 bases from J, with 7 bases between. The V and J genes are TRBV5-4 and TRBJ1-1, with D hard to call. The clonotype was recovered from a human donor in a cohort sampled during active COVID-19. Material for sequencing was peripheral blood. This chain's CDR3 is CASSLSGMNTEAFF. CDR3 coding DNA: TGTGCCAGCAGCTTGTCCGGGATGAACACTGAAGCTTTCTTT.